This T cell receptor beta chain originates from a study of cytomegalovirus exposure and HLA in healthy donors. Primers for the PCR totalled 60 Vbeta and 13 Jbeta. Profiling relied on immunoSEQ multiplex PCR, and the TCRdb table lists in-frame clones only, not all of them. Here the sample spans about 180,000 clones, over 70% being singletons. There were likely unrecorded immune exposures, though donors were nominally healthy when sampled. Whole-study findings and limits: In a later analysis, 16,951 TCR beta sequences were associated with HLA alleles at 0.05 false discovery rate.

Worth noting for this clone: As yet, its antigen is unknown.

Germline CDR1 and CDR2: LNHNV and YYDKDF (reference sequence). The CDR3 has 13 amino acids. Between the trimmed V and J ends, which lost 9 bases and 5 bases, there was a span of 16 bases. This clonotype was obtained from a woman in her thirties in good health and CMV-seropositive. The J gene is TRBJ1-2, the V gene TRBV15; no reliable D call. The sequenced sample was PBMCs. CDR3 in amino acids: CATTDGAFYGYTF. CDR3 DNA: TGTGCCACTACCGACGGAGCTTTTTATGGCTACACCTTC.